This T cell receptor beta chain was captured by sequencing in a study of T-cell reconstitution after alpha-beta-depleted transplantation in children. This clonotype has just a few counts. Unique molecular identifiers featured in how the TCRbeta library was prepared. One entry per CDR3 protein, called by TCRdb with MiXCR from the PCR reads. Here the sample spans some 340,000 distinct CDR3 sequences, over 9% being singletons. Germline V lookup: CDR1 SGHNT, CDR2 YENEEA. The CDR3 runs to 17 residues. V lost 1 base to trimming and J lost 2 bases; unmatched junction nucleotides: 6. The sequencing used PBMCs from the stem cell graft donor, collected from the stem cell graft. This TCR was sampled from a human donor who donated a stem cell graft to a child with acute lymphoblastic leukemia. The chain is built from TRBV11-3 and TRBJ2-1; TRBD2 matches 9 bases. CDR3 in amino acids: CASSLGQGLAAYNEQFF. CDR3 sequence (DNA): TGTGCCAGCAGCTTAGGCCAGGGACTAGCCGCCTACAATGAGCAGTTCTTC.